Included here is one T cell receptor (beta chain) sequence, with context. Its recognized antigen is unknown. No clone much larger than this one lies a single base away; base qualities are absent. The data were taken from a study of blood T cell repertoires in COVID-19 (dated by TCRdb to the early 2020s). Looking at the study overall: The collaborator samples originated in the United States, Italy and Spain and spanned the acute and convalescent phases of COVID-19. The dataset comprised deeply sampled blood TCRbeta repertoires from subjects exposed to, actively infected with, or recovered from COVID-19. Where available, HLA class I and class II types were taken from metadata supplied by the sample provider and were not determined by assay-based typing. The prospective study material was composed of cDNA or gDNA derived from T cells, B-cell-depleted T cells, or PBMCs. Sample metadata almost always included a de-identified subject ID, COVID-19 status, age in years and sex. Samples were obtained from the ongoing ImmuneRACE study (first 160 participants) and from about 1,300 subjects provided by 6 global collaborators. The repertoires were released in a freely available public database intended as a resource for research on the immune response to SARS-CoV-2.

From cysteine to phenylalanine, the CDR3 is 16 amino acids long. The entry retains the CDR3 DNA only, 48 bases that are in frame from base 1. CDR1 and CDR2 are read off the germline V gene as SGHVS and FNYEAQ. V has 3 bases trimmed and J has 4 bases trimmed; junction bases matching no gene number 11. In Seattle, one collaborating source enrolled patients while the infection was active and tracked those patients longitudinally over the course of disease. Collaborating institutions collected whole blood in K2EDTA tubes following their own protocols. Collaborator samples were shipped for TCRbeta analysis as frozen whole blood, isolated PBMCs, or DNA extracted from either sample type. Study-wide findings and limitations: Clinical and demographic metadata were provided uncurated, with the amount varying by source and participant.

TCRbeta CDR3 regions were amplified from genomic DNA using the immunoSEQ Assay, a bias-controlled multiplex PCR. The original pipeline was this. Within the assay, amplification of reference gene primers was used to estimate how many nucleated cells each sample contained. To quantify the absolute abundance of each unique TCRbeta CDR3 rearrangement, sequence reads were collapsed and filtered. For each sample, productive Simpson clonality was calculated by taking the square root of Simpson's diversity index across productive rearrangements. TCRdb took this table from immuneACCESS and kept in-frame rearrangements with V and J called. Such tables lack part of the clones; where checked against another copy, unresolved V genes explain under half of the gap, and the rest is unexplained. V, J and clone size derive from that table, while D and trimming were established from the DNA sequence. The sample data list around 440,000 clones, and about 87% of these were observed just once. Approximately 12% of the sample is in the top ten clones.

The TCR was taken from a woman aged 50 to 60 with COVID-19, enrolled during active disease. Sequences were obtained from peripheral blood. The chain couples TRBV7-6 to TRBJ2-5; 7 junctional bases match TRBD1. The DNA is as follows: TGTGCCAGCAGCTTCATGACAGGGAAAGAGCGAGAGACCCAGTACTTC. Protein translation: CASSFMTGKERETQYF.